This TCR beta chain appears in the sequencing data of a study of response to subunit inactivated influenza vaccine. TCRdb independently ran MiXCR on the RT-PCR reads; one entry per CDR3 protein. The sample lists some 150,000 distinct CDR3 sequences, about 12% occurring once. The ends were cut back, 3 bases at V and 1 base at J, with 9 bases in the middle. Germline loops: CDR1 SQVTM, CDR2 ANQGSEA. CDR3 length: 13 amino acids. The sample was also linked to a second study, of T cells expressing NK-cell markers. Per that study: Generation of TCR beta cDNA was performed by 5'RACE template switching incorporating UMIs. What restricted sorting to alpha-beta TCR T cells in several experiments was an anti-gamma-delta TCR antibody.

The rearrangement links TRBV29-1 to TRBJ1-1, with D possibly being TRBD1 (6 bases). The material sequenced was CD8+ T cells sorted from PBMCs, taken about 12 days after vaccination. This TCR was recovered from a man over 45 who received an inactivated influenza vaccine. CDR3 nucleotides: TGCAGCGTTGAGGACAGAAGGAACACTGAAGCTTTCTTT. This translates into CSVEDRRNTEAFF.